This paragraph reports one T cell receptor (beta chain). The CDR3 runs 11 residues. V was clipped by 7 bases and J by 10 bases; unmatched bases: 5. The V gene's germline CDR1 is MDHEN and CDR2 SYDVKM. The data were taken from a study of PD-1 blockade in classical Hodgkin lymphoma. The table came from immunoSEQ multiplex PCR; TCRdb's copy has only in-frame clones and leaves some out. The table lists tens of thousands of clones, around 78% of them singletons, with roughly 9.4% in the top ten. Time point defined: cycle 4 day 1 (C4D1), after less than seven weeks of nivolumab. Following autologous stem cell transplantation, relapse occurred in every patient, and exposure to brentuximab vedotin varied.

The origin of this receptor is a human donor with classical Hodgkin lymphoma. The chain combines TRBV28 with TRBJ1-1; the match to TRBD1 covers 8 bases. The sequences come from peripheral blood mononuclear cells (PBMCs), collected before the fourth cycle of nivolumab. In nucleotides, the CDR3 is TGTGCCAGCATACAGGGGGGGGGAGCTTTCTTT. Residues: CASIQGGGAFF.